The clone carrying this T cell receptor beta chain was counted only a few times. Its antigen is as yet unknown. This record comes from a study of cytomegalovirus exposure and HLA in healthy donors. General observations from the study: Excluded: some indistinguishable V segments such as TRBV6-2 and TRBV6-3.

The PCR ran on 60 Vbeta and 13 Jbeta primers. Sequencing used immunoSEQ multiplex PCR; TCRdb keeps in-frame clones, though not all of them. The table has roughly 110,000 clones, more than 75% seen once; the top ten hold around 12%. The germline V and J ends were trimmed by 5 bases and 5 bases, with 18 bases remaining between them. The CDR3 runs 15 residues. Germline-derived CDR1 and CDR2 are SEHNR and FQNEAQ (reference sequence). J is TRBJ2-5 and V is TRBV7-9; tentatively, D is TRBD2 (6 bases). Material: PBMCs. This sequence originates from a woman between 40 and 55 years old in good health and CMV-seropositive. The CDR3 DNA reads as TGTGCCAGCAGCGAGAGCACTAGCTCAGCGGAGACCCAGTACTTC. Its translation: CASSESTSSAETQYF.